The sample holds a few counts of the clone carrying this T cell receptor beta chain. Its matching antigen is unknown. Unique molecular identifiers were incorporated into the prepared TCRbeta library. MiXCR was run by TCRdb on the PCR reads, yielding one entry per CDR3 protein. The sample has 750,000 to 950,000 distinct CDR3 sequences; roughly 15% are singletons. This sample stems from a study of T-cell reconstitution after alpha-beta-depleted transplantation in children. Overall study results and limits: Reported findings indicate that, about two months after transplant, alpha-beta T cells came from several hundred expanded clones, which were derived from non-depleted graft cells. Day-60 TCRbeta diversity that was high in some patients was derived from surviving recipient T cells and thymic progenitors. Counts and diversity of T cells one year after transplant came mostly from newly produced T cells.

The clonotype originates from a male patient between 10 and 17 years old who had a stem cell transplant for acute lymphoblastic leukemia, so the T cells may come from the graft donor. The sequencing used PBMCs, mostly from graft donor cells, collected 360 days after TCRalphabeta/CD19-depleted stem cell transplant.

CDR3 sequence: CASSLRRKGDTQYF. In DNA form, the CDR3 reads TGTGCCAGCAGTTTAAGGCGGAAGGGGGATACGCAGTATTTT. The rearrangement links TRBV28 to TRBJ2-3; D might be TRBD1 (5 bases). Germline V CDR1 and CDR2: MDHEN, SYDVKM. The CDR3 contains 14 residues. Trimming removed 2 bases from V and 6 bases from J, with 12 bases in between.